This TCR beta chain was recorded in a study of blood T cell repertoires in COVID-19 (dated by TCRdb to the early 2020s). With respect to the entire study: Collaborator samples came from the United States, Italy and Spain and covered acute and convalescent phases of COVID-19. The material from the prospective study consisted of cDNA or gDNA derived from T cells, B-cell-depleted T cells, or PBMCs. Deeply sampled blood TCRbeta repertoires from subjects exposed to, actively infected with, or recovered from COVID-19 were included in the dataset. The repertoires were released in a freely available public database intended as a resource for research on the immune response to SARS-CoV-2. The samples were drawn from the first 160 participants of the ongoing ImmuneRACE study and from roughly 1,300 subjects provided by 6 global collaborators. Sample metadata almost always included a de-identified subject ID, COVID-19 status, age in years and sex. Where HLA class I and class II types were available, the types were taken from metadata supplied by the sample provider, not from assay-based typing.

The paper as a whole reports these results and caveats: How much clinical and demographic metadata was included differed by source and by participant, and the metadata was provided uncurated.

In the prospective study, participants were about 18 to 89 years old, resided in fewer than 25 geographic areas of the United States, and were enrolled through a virtual design. Cohort assignment in the prospective study relied on participant-reported clinical history from a screening survey and a study questionnaire. Each participant in the prospective study had whole blood, serum and a nasopharyngeal or oropharyngeal swab collected by mobile phlebotomists. Additional blood draws and questionnaires over a roughly two-month period could optionally be provided by prospective study participants. Before DNA extraction, prospective study blood samples were shipped either frozen or at room temperature. The immunoSEQ Assay, a bias-controlled multiplex PCR, was used to amplify TCRbeta CDR3 regions from genomic DNA. The published analysis was carried out like this. Within the assay, amplification of reference gene primers was used to estimate how many nucleated cells each sample contained. To quantify the absolute abundance of each unique TCRbeta CDR3 rearrangement, sequence reads were collapsed and filtered. For each sample, productive Simpson clonality was calculated by taking the square root of Simpson's diversity index across productive rearrangements. TCRdb took this table from immuneACCESS and kept in-frame rearrangements with V and J called. Such tables lack part of the clones; where checked against another copy, unresolved V genes explain under half of the gap, and the rest is unexplained. V, J and clone size were drawn from that table, and D and trimming were deduced from the DNA. The table for this sample lists about 250,000 clones; 65% to 90% of them were counted only once. Clones ranked in the top ten supply approximately 8.6% of the sample.

As to this clone: This clone's antigen is unknown. Per-nucleotide qualities are absent, and no much larger clonotype sits a single base away.

Based on the germline V gene, the CDR1 and CDR2 sequences are SGHTA and FQGNSA. The CDR3 goes from the cysteine to the phenylalanine over 14 residues. The retained sequence is limited to the CDR3, 42 bases, with the frame set at the first base. The trim is 5 bases for V and 8 bases for J, with a gap of 18 bases between the germline ends. The sequence was obtained from a woman in her forties or fifties with acute COVID-19. Sequenced sample: PBMCs or T cells enriched from blood (not recorded which). This receptor chain uses TRBV7-2 and TRBJ1-2; the D gene remains uncertain. CDR3 protein: CASSPPDGSRGYTF. The sequenced DNA is TGTGCCAGCAGCCCCCCCGATGGGAGTCGCGGCTACACCTTC.